This T cell receptor beta chain came from a study of CD8+CD57+ T cells in acquired aplastic anemia. The wider study: Recorded DNA amounts for sorted CD4+ and CD8+ cells had an average of approximately 3 ug.

V shed 6 bases and J 3 bases; nucleotides not matched to a gene: 3. Per the germline V gene, CDR1 is MNHEY and CDR2 is SVGEGT. The CDR3 spans 13 residues. Previously, flow cytometry had revealed CD8+CD57+ cell expansion in the patients chosen for sequencing. Investigators profiled TCR beta VDJ and CDR3 from genomic DNA template. One entry per CDR3 protein, called by TCRdb with MiXCR from the reads. Here the sample spans around 500,000 distinct CDR3 sequences, roughly a third being singletons. The TCR originated in a human donor with aplastic anemia. The chain links TRBV6-2 or TRBV6-3 to TRBJ2-7, with 9 bases matching TRBD2. What was sequenced was sorted CD4+, CD8+, or CD8+CD57+ T cells (not recorded which) from PBMCs. The CDR3 spells CASRAGGVYEQYF. The CDR3 region has the DNA TGTGCCAGCAGAGCGGGGGGAGTCTACGAGCAGTACTTC.